Listed here are 7 T cell receptor beta chains from one sample, sequenced in a study of T cells in tuberculosis. Sequencing used immunoSEQ multiplex PCR; TCRdb keeps in-frame clones, though not all of them. The table includes 38,000 or so clones, 95% detected once. The sequencing input was PBMCs. The source of these receptors is a donor aged 10-35 years with latent tuberculosis or without tuberculosis infection.

The chain combines TRBV5-4 with TRBJ2-1; TRBD2 is a possible D gene (5 bases). In germline, CDR1 is SGHNT, CDR2 YYREEE (reference sequence). The CDR3 loop spans 15 amino acids. V lost 6 bases and J lost 0, with 13 bases in between. This CDR3 is CASNPGTSSYNEQFF. The CDR3 nucleotides read TGTGCCAGCAACCCAGGTACTAGCTCCTACAATGAGCAGTTCTTC.

V gene TRBV9 combines with J gene TRBJ1-1, with 7 bases that match TRBD1. This CDR3 is built from 14 residues. J gave up 1 base and V 4 bases, and 4 bases lay outside the gene matches. Germline V lookup: CDR1 SGDLS, CDR2 YYNGEE. CDR3 in amino acids: CASSPRTGNTEAFF. CDR3 DNA: TGTGCCAGCAGCCCAAGGACAGGGAACACTGAAGCTTTCTTT. The full variable domain, completed using reference TRBV9 and TRBJ1-1, is DSGVTQTPKHLITATGQRVTLRCSPRSGDLSVYWYQQSLDQGLQFLIQYYNGEERAKGNILERFSAQQFPDLHSELNLSSLELGDSALYFCASSPRTGNTEAFFGQGTRLTVV.

The chain couples TRBV6-1 to TRBJ1-1; 7 bases are shared with TRBD1. The V and J ends lost 4 bases and 4 bases, in that order; junction bases with no gene match: 3. Germline V lookup: CDR1 MNHNS, CDR2 SASEGT. CDR3 length: 13 residues. The CDR3 here is CASSVQGLTEAFF. The CDR3 coding sequence is TGTGCCAGCAGTGTACAGGGGCTCACTGAAGCTTTCTTT.

The chain is built from TRBV7-8 and TRBJ1-3, with 7 bases aligning to TRBD1. Germline CDR1 and CDR2: SGHVS and FQNEAQ. This CDR3 is built from 15 residues. Germline trimming cut 4 bases from V and 0 bases from J; bases unmatched to any gene: 3. Here the CDR3 reads CASSWGQHSGNTIYF. The CDR3 nucleotides are TGTGCCAGCAGCTGGGGACAGCACTCTGGAAACACCATATATTTT.

This clone was observed a handful of times. The rearrangement uses TRBV5-6 and TRBJ1-1; D unresolved. The CDR3 is 15 residues long. Trimming stripped 0 bases from V and 5 bases from J, with 14 bases between. The germline V gene has CDR1 SGHDT and CDR2 YYEEEE. The CDR3 DNA reads TGTGCCAGCAGCTTGGGGCGAGGGCTTGCGACTGAAGCTTTCTTT. Amino acids: CASSLGRGLATEAFF.

J is TRBJ1-1 and V is TRBV27; D perhaps matches TRBD1 (5 bases). Germline-derived CDR1 and CDR2 are MNHEY and SMNVEV (reference sequence). The CDR3 is 15 amino acids. The V gene lost 1 base and the J gene lost 1 base, with 10 bases spanning the gap. In DNA, the CDR3 is TGTGCCAGCAGTTTATTTATGCAGGGGAACACTGAAGCTTTCTTT. Translating it yields CASSLFMQGNTEAFF.

The V call is TRBV25-1, the J call TRBJ2-7; perhaps TRBD2 as D (5 bases). Trimming took 8 bases from V and 5 from J, leaving 19 bases between them. The CDR3 totals 14 residues. Per the germline V gene, CDR1 is MGHDK and CDR2 is SYGVNS. The CDR3 region is CASSSGLARDEQYF. CDR3 in DNA: TGTGCCAGCTCCTCTGGCCTAGCTCGGGACGAGCAGTACTTC.